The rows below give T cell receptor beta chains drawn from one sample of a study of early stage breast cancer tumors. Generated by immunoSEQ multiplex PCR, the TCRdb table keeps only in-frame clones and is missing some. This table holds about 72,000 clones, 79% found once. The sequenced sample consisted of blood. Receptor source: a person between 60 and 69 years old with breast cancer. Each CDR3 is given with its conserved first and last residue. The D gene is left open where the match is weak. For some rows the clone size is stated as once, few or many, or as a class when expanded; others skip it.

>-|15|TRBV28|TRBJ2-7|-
TGTGCCAGCAGCCCCTCCGGGGCGAGCTCCTACGAGCAGTACTTC
CASSPSGASSYEQYF
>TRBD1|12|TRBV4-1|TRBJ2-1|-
TGCGCCAGCAGCCAGACCGGGACAGGGCTGTTCTTC
CASSQTGTGLFF
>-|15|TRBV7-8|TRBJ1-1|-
TGTGCCAGCAGCCCCCGAACACCCCAAGGGACTGAAGCTTTCTTT
CASSPRTPQGTEAFF
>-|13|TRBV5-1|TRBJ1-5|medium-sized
TGCGCCAGCAGCTTGACCAGGGGACAGCCCCAGCATTTT
CASSLTRGQPQHF
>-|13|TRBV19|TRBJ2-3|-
TGTGCCAGTACCCCTCCCGGGACAGATACGCAGTATTTT
CASTPPGTDTQYF
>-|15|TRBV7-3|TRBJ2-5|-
TGTGCCAGCAGCCCCGGTCCGGGGGCACGAGAGACCCAGTACTTC
CASSPGPGARETQYF
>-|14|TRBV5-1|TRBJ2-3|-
TGCGCCAGCAGCTTGGGTCAAGTCACAGATACGCAGTATTTT
CASSLGQVTDTQYF
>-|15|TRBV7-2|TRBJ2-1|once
TGTGCCAGCAGCTACTTCCCCTCCCCCTACAATGAGCAGTTCTTC
CASSYFPSPYNEQFF
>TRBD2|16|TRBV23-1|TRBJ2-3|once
TGCGCCAGCAGTCACGAGACTAGCGGGAGATTTGGTACGCAGTATTTT
CASSHETSGRFGTQYF
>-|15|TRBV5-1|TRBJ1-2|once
TGCGCCAGCAGCTTGGATGCAGGGAGTAACTATGGCTACACCTTC
CASSLDAGSNYGYTF
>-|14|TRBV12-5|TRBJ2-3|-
TGTGCTAGTGGTTTTGGGCCGATCACAGATACGCAGTATTTT
CASGFGPITDTQYF
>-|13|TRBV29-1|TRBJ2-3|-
TGCAGCGTTGTTTGGTCAGTTACAGATACGCAGTATTTT
CSVVWSVTDTQYF
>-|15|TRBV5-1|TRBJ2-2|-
TGCGCCAGCAGCTTGCAACAGGGCGGGACCGGGGAGCTGTTTTTT
CASSLQQGGTGELFF
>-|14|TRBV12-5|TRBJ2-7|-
TGTGCTAGTGGTCCGGGGCTAGTCGACGACGAGCAGTACTTC
CASGPGLVDDEQYF
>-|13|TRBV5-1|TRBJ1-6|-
TGCGCCAGCAAGGACACGCCGAATTCACCCCTCCATTTT
CASKDTPNSPLHF
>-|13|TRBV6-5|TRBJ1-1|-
TGTGCCAGCAGTGTCGGGGGGAACACTGAAGCTTTCTTT
CASSVGGNTEAFF
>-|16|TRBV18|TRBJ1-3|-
TGTGCCAGCTCACCGGTGGGGGCTCGAGAAGGAAACACCATATATTTT
CASSPVGAREGNTIYF
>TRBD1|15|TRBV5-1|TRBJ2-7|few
TGCGCCAGCAGCGCCACCGGGACAGGGGACCTCGAGCAGTACTTC
CASSATGTGDLEQYF
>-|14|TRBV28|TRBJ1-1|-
TGTGCCAGCAGTTTGGGTAGGGACCAAATCCGAGCTTTCTTT
CASSLGRDQIRAFF
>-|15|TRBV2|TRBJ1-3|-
TGTGCCAGCAGTTGGAAGGGGATATCTGGAAACACCATATATTTT
CASSWKGISGNTIYF
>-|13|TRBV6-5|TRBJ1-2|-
TGTGCCAGCAGTCCGGGCTCCTACTATGGCTACACCTTC
CASSPGSYYGYTF
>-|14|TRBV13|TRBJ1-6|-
TGTGCCAGCAGCTCCGGGACCCAGGATTCACCCCTCCACTTT
CASSSGTQDSPLHF
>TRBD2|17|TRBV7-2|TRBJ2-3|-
TGTGCCAGCAGCTTAGGGACTAGCGGGAGGGTCCGTAGTACGCAGTATTTT
CASSLGTSGRVRSTQYF
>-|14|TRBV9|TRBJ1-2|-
TGTGCCAGCAGCGTTGCAGGATCGGGCTATGGCTACACCTTC
CASSVAGSGYGYTF
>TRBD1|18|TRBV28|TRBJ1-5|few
TGTGCCAGCAGTCCTGGGACAGGGGGCATTTATAGCAATCAGCCCCAGCATTTT
CASSPGTGGIYSNQPQHF
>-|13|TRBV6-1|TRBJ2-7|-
TGTGCCAGCAGTGCCCAGGGTTTTTACGAGCAGTACTTC
CASSAQGFYEQYF
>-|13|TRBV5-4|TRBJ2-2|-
TGTGCCAGCAGCGCGGGTGGCACCGGGGAGCTGTTTTTT
CASSAGGTGELFF
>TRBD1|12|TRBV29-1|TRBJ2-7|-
TGCAGCGGCACCTCGACAGGGTACGAGCAGTACTTC
CSGTSTGYEQYF
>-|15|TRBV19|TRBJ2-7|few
TGTGCCAGTAGTATAGATCGGCGGAAAACCTACGAGCAGTACTTC
CASSIDRRKTYEQYF
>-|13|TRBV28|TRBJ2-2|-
TGTGCCGGAAAGGAGGGACCCTCCGGGGAGCTGTTTTTT
CAGKEGPSGELFF
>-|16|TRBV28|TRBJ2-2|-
TGTGCCAGCAGTCCCGAGATTGACTATAACACCGGGGAGCTGTTTTTT
CASSPEIDYNTGELFF
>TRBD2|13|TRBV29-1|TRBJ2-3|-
TGCAGCGTGGGGGCGGGAGGGGCAGATACGCAGTATTTT
CSVGAGGADTQYF
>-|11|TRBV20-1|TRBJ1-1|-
TGCAGTGCTAATAGCGACACTGAAGCTTTCTTT
CSANSDTEAFF
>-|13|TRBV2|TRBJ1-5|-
TGTGCCAGCAGTGCGTCCCGGAGTCAGCCCCAGCATTTT
CASSASRSQPQHF
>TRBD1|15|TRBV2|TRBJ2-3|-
TGTGCCTCCCGGGACAGACTTTCTAGCACAGATACGCAGTATTTT
CASRDRLSSTDTQYF
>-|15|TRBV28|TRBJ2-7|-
TGTGCCAGCAGCCGACCGGGACCGGGGAGTTACGAGCAGTACTTC
CASSRPGPGSYEQYF
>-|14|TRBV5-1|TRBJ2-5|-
TGCGCCAGCAGCCCGGGACTCCTCGGAGAGACCCAGTACTTC
CASSPGLLGETQYF
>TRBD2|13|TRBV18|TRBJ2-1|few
TGTGCCAGCTCAGGACTAGCGGGGGTTGAGCAGTTCTTC
CASSGLAGVEQFF
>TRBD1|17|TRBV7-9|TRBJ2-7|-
TGTGCCAGCAGCGTATTGGGTGGGGACAGGGGATCCTACGAGCAGTACTTC
CASSVLGGDRGSYEQYF
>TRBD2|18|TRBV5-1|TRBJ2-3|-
TGCGCCAGCAGCTTTAGGGGGACTAGCGGGGGATTCACAGATACGCAGTATTTT
CASSFRGTSGGFTDTQYF
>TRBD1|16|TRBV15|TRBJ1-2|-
TGTGCCACCAGCAGCTGGGACTCCGGACAGGACTATGGCTACACCTTC
CATSSWDSGQDYGYTF
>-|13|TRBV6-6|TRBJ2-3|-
TGTGCCAGCAGTGCCCAGGGGTTGGATACGCAGTATTTT
CASSAQGLDTQYF
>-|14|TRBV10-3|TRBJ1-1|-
TGTGCCACCCTCGGAGACGTCATGAACACTGAAGCTTTCTTT
CATLGDVMNTEAFF
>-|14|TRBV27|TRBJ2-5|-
TGTGCCAGCAAGAAAGGGACACTTTGGGAGACCCAGTACTTC
CASKKGTLWETQYF
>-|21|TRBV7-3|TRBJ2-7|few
TGTGCCAGCAGCTTACTAACGATCGGGGGACCCTGGAGCCCCACTTCCTACGAGCAGTACTTC
CASSLLTIGGPWSPTSYEQYF
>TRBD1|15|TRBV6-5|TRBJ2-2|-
TGTGCCAGCAGTCACGGACAGGGCCTTCCCGGGGAGCTGTTTTTT
CASSHGQGLPGELFF